The sequence of this T cell receptor beta chain was determined in a study of blood T cell repertoires in COVID-19. Overall study context: COVID-19 samples, acute and convalescent, were from the United States, Italy and Spain.

Profiled with immunoSEQ multiplex PCR; TCRdb holds only in-frame clones, not every one. The table lists about 380,000 clones, approximately 88% of them singletons. CDR1 is MNHEY, CDR2 SVGAGI, per germline. CDR3 size: 14 residues. V trimming: 2 bases; J trimming: 6 bases; junction bases outside the gene matches: 6. This chain joins TRBV6-5 and TRBJ1-1; 7 bases align to TRBD1. The sequencing sample was made of peripheral blood. This TCR was sampled from a man in his forties with acute or convalescent COVID-19. The CDR3 nucleotides read TGTGCCAGCAGTTACCAAGACAGGGTTTCTGAAGCTTTCTTT. The encoded protein is CASSYQDRVSEAFF.